This T cell receptor (beta chain) was captured in a study of PD-1 blockade in classical Hodgkin lymphoma. Turning to the study itself: Patients received nivolumab 3 mg/kg intravenously every 2 weeks.

Whole-study results and caveats: CD4+ TCR diversity rose significantly by C4D1, and CD8+ TCR diversity did not. Complete responders started with a diversity level that resembled newly diagnosed patients at baseline.

CDR3 length: 15 residues. The V and J ends lost 6 bases and 2 bases, in that order; junction bases with no gene match: 6. Germline V gene lookup returns CDR1 MNHNS and CDR2 SASEGT. Clones were sequenced by immunoSEQ multiplex PCR, and TCRdb holds only the in-frame ones, with some missing. Here the sample spans approximately 100,000 clones, about nine tenths being singletons. Worth noting for this clone: Its target is not known.

Exposure to brentuximab vedotin varied, and each patient had relapsed following autologous stem cell transplantation. Complete response, partial response or progressive disease made up the best responses. The source of this sequence is a human donor with classical Hodgkin lymphoma. The rearrangement uses TRBV6-1 and TRBJ1-5; the match to TRBD1 covers 8 bases. The material sequenced was peripheral blood mononuclear cells (PBMCs), taken at baseline. The CDR3 nucleotides read TGTGCCAGCAGGGTAGGACAGGGTGGCAATCAGCCCCAGCATTTT. Its translation: CASRVGQGGNQPQHF.